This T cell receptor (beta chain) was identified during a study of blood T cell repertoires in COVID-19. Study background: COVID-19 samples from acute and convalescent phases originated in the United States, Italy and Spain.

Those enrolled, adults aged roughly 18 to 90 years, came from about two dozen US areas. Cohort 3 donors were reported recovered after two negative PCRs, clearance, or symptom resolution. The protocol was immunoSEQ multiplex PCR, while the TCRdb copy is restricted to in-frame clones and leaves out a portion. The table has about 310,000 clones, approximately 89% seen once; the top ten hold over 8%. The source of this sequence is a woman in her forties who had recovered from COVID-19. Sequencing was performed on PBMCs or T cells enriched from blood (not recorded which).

CDR3 sequence: CASSLDDPRGQETQYF. Here the CDR3 DNA reads TGTGCCAGCAGCTTAGACGACCCCCGAGGTCAAGAGACCCAGTACTTC. The rearrangement joins TRBV7-8 to TRBJ2-5; D is undetermined. The germline V gene encodes CDR1 SGHVS and CDR2 FQNEAQ. Between the trimmed V and J ends, which lost 1 base and 2 bases, there was a span of 14 bases. This CDR3 has 16 amino acids.